This TCR beta chain comes out of a study of CD8 T cells in ankylosing spondylitis. Each TCR beta library was made by quantitative 5'-RACE that incorporated molecular barcodes. MiXCR, applied by TCRdb to the 5' RACE reads, yields one record per CDR3 protein. The table lists about 260,000 distinct CDR3 sequences, about 19% of them singletons. Notes on the study in general: Earlier studies detected some motif variants in reactive arthritis synovial fluid and blood. Relatively scarce in peripheral blood, disease-linked clones were CD8+. Among TCR beta sequences, a motif of eight highly homologous variants appeared characteristic of ankylosing spondylitis blood.

Germline V gene lookup returns CDR1 MDHEN and CDR2 SYDVKM. The CDR3 loop spans 13 amino acids. Trimming at V came to 6 bases and at J to 10 bases, leaving 8 bases not matched to a gene. A note on this clonotype: As yet, its antigen is unknown.

This clonotype was sampled from a male donor with ankylosing spondylitis or in good health (not recorded which). Sequences were obtained from blood, either unsorted or a sorted T cell fraction (not recorded which). The rearrangement joins TRBV28 to TRBJ1-1; the match to TRBD1 covers 10 bases. CDR3 amino acids: CASRDRDRGSAFF. The DNA for the CDR3 is TGTGCCAGCAGAGACCGGGACAGGGGTTCAGCTTTCTTT.